There are a few counts of the clone carrying this TCR beta chain. No antigen is known for it. The record originates from a study of T cells after yellow fever vaccination. Regarding the study as a whole: From the bulk population, abundant clonotypes could contaminate and appear within FACS-sorted repertoires.

Template switching with 5'RACE generated the TCR cDNA and added a universal primer site and UMIs. TCRdb used MiXCR to reprocess the 5' RACE reads, holding one entry per CDR3 protein. Of a few hundred thousand distinct CDR3 sequences listed, around 21% are singletons. The length of the CDR3 is 14 residues. J lost 7 bases, V lost 5 bases, and 11 bases had no gene match. CDR1 and CDR2 (germline): SQVTM, ANQGSEA. Material: PBMCs, obtained 15 days after the yellow fever booster vaccination. The rearrangement links TRBV29-1 to TRBJ2-7; 10 nucleotides agree with TRBD1. This clonotype was obtained from a young man who received the YFV17D yellow fever vaccine. Written as DNA, the CDR3 is TGCAGCGTTCATACCGGGACAGGGGAGTCGGAGCAGTACTTC. Translation gives CSVHTGTGESEQYF.